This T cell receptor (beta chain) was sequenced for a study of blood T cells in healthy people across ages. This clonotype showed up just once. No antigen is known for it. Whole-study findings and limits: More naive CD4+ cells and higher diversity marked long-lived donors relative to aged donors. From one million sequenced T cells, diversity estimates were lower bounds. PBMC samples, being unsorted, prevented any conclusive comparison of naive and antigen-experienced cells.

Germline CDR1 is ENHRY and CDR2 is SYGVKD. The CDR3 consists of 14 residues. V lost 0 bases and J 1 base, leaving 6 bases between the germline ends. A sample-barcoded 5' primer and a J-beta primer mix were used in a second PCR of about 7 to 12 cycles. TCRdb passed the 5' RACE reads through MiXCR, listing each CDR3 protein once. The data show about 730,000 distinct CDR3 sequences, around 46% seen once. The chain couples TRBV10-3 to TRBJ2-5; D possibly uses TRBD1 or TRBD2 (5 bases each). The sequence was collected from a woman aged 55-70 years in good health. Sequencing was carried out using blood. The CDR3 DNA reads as TGTGCCATCAGTGAGTCAGGGACCCAAGAGACCCAGTACTTC. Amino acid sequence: CAISESGTQETQYF.